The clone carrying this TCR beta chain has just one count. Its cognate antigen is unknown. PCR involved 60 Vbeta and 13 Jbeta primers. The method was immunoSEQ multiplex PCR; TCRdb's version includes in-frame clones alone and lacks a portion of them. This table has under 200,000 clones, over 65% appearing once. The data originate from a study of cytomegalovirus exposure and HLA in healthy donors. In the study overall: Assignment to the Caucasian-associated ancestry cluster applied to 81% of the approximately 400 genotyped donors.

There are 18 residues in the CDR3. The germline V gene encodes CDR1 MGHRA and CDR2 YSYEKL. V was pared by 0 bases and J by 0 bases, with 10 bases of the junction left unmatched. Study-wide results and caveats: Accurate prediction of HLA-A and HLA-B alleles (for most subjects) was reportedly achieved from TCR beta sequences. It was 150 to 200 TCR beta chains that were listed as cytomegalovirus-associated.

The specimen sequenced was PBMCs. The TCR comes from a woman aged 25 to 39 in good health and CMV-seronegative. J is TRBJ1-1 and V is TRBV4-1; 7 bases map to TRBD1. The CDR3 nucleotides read TGCGCCAGCAGCCAAGATAGCAGGGGGTACGAGATGAACACTGAAGCTTTCTTT. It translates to CASSQDSRGYEMNTEAFF.